This T cell receptor (beta chain) derives from a study of cytomegalovirus exposure and HLA in healthy donors. Across the whole study: Genotyping of some 400 donors showed that 70% to 90% belonged to the Caucasian-associated ancestry cluster. Whole-study findings and limits: Later findings reportedly placed an Asian-associated ancestry cluster below the roughly 660-donor mean for N-insertions. It was only CMV serostatus that was available as immune exposure information. Sequencing depth roughly uniform across donors was assumed in presence/absence analyses.

The trim removed 0 bases at V and 0 bases at J, leaving 12 bases unmatched. The CDR3 is 21 residues long. Germline loops: CDR1 LGHNA, CDR2 YNFKEQ. Turning to this clone: Its antigen is currently unknown.

Primers included in the PCR were 60 Vbeta and 13 Jbeta primers. Sequencing used immunoSEQ multiplex PCR; TCRdb keeps in-frame clones, though not all of them. Found here are about 140,000 clones, 73% of them singletons; the top ten hold over 1%. The chain is built from TRBV4-2 and TRBJ1-6, with 9 bases lining up with TRBD1. This receptor was identified in a woman in her 40s in good health and CMV-seronegative. Sequenced sample: PBMCs. CDR3 protein: CASSQDLQGQGSSSYNSPLHF. The CDR3 bases are TGTGCCAGCAGCCAAGATCTACAGGGACAGGGATCTAGCTCCTATAATTCACCCCTCCACTTT.